The 3 T cell receptor beta chains in this list originate from one sample, sequenced in a study of cytomegalovirus exposure and HLA in healthy donors. The primer mix had 60 Vbeta and 13 Jbeta primers. Produced via immunoSEQ multiplex PCR; TCRdb's table is partial and in-frame only. The repertoire has under 150,000 clones, around 83% of them found once; the top ten carry about 2.5%. The sequenced material came from PBMCs. The receptors come from a man aged 50 to 59 in good health and CMV-seronegative.

The chain employs TRBV9 and TRBJ1-3; no clear D. V was clipped by 0 bases and J by 2 bases, with 12 bases between them. From germline, CDR1 is SGDLS and CDR2 YYNGEE. The CDR3 runs to 16 residues. Here the CDR3 DNA reads TGTGCCAGCAGCGTAGATGAGGGTCGGGCTGGAAACACCATATATTTT. Translating it yields CASSVDEGRAGNTIYF. Based on the CDR3 plus reference TRBV9 and TRBJ1-3, the full variable domain is DSGVTQTPKHLITATGQRVTLRCSPRSGDLSVYWYQQSLDQGLQFLIQYYNGEERAKGNILERFSAQQFPDLHSELNLSSLELGDSALYFCASSVDEGRAGNTIYFGEGSWLTVV.

The CDR3 spells CASSAGHGGWGYTF. CDR3 bases: TGTGCCAGCAGCGCCGGGCACGGGGGTTGGGGCTACACCTTC. The V call is TRBV13, the J call TRBJ1-2, with D perhaps TRBD1 (5 bases). V lost 5 bases and J 8 bases, leaving 18 bases between the germline ends. The CDR3 extends over 14 amino acids. Germline values: CDR1 PRHDT, CDR2 FYEKMQ (reference sequence).

The rearrangement links TRBV7-6 to TRBJ1-1; tentative D call: TRBD1 (5 bases). The V end was cut by 2 bases, the J end by 0 bases, with 10 bases between. Germline CDR1 reads SGHVS; CDR2 reads FNYEAQ. This CDR3 contains 15 residues. CDR3 region: CASSLNGGMNTEAFF. The CDR3 DNA reads TGTGCCAGCAGCTTAAACGGGGGAATGAACACTGAAGCTTTCTTT.